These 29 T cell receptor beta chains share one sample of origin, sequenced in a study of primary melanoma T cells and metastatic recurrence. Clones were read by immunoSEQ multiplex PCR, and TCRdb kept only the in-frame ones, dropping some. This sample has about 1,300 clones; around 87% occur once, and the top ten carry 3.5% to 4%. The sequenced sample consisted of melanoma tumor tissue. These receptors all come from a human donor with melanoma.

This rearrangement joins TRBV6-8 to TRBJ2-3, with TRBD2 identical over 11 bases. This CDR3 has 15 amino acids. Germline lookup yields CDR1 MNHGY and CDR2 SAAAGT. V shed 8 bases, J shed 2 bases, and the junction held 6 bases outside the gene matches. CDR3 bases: TGTGCCAGCCGGGGACTAGCGGCCTCCACAGATACGCAGTATTTT. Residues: CASRGLAASTDTQYF.

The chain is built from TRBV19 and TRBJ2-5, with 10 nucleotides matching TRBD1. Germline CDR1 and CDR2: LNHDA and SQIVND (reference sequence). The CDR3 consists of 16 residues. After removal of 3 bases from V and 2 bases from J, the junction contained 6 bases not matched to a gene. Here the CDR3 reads CASSMVWTGGQETQYF. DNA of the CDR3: TGTGCCAGTAGTATGGTGTGGACAGGGGGGCAAGAGACCCAGTACTTC.

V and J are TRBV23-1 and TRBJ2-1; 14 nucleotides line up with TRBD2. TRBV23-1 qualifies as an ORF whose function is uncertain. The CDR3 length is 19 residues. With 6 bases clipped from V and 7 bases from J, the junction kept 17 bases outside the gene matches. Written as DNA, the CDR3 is TGCGCCAGCAGCCAAGATCTAACCGCCCGGACTAGCGGGAGGAATGAGCAGTTCTTC. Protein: CASSQDLTARTSGRNEQFF.

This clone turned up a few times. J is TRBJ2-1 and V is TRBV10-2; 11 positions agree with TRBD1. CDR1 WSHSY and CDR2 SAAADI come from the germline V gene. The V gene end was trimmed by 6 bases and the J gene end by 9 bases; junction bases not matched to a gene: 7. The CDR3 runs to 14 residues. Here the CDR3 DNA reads TGCGCCAGCAGCCGGGACAGGGGGTTTAGTGAGCAGTTCTTC. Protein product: CASSRDRGFSEQFF.

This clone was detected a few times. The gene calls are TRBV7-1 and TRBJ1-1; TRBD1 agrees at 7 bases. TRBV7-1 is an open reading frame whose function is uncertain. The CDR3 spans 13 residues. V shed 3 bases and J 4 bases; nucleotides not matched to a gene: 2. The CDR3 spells CASSSGDSTEAFF. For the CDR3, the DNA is TGTGCCAGCAGCTCGGGGGACAGCACTGAAGCTTTCTTT.

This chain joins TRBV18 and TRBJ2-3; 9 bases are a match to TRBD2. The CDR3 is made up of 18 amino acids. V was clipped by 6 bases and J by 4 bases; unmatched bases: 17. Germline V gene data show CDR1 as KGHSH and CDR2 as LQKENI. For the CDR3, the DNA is TGTGCCAGCTCCCCTCCGGGACTAGCAGGTCGAGGCGCAGATACGCAGTATTTT. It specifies CASSPPGLAGRGADTQYF.

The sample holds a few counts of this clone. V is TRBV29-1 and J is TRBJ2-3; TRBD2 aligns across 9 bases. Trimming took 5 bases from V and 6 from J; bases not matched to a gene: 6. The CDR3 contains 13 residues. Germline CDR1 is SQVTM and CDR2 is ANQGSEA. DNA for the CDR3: TGCAGCGTTATTAGCGGGAGCTTCGATACGCAGTATTTT. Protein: CSVISGSFDTQYF.

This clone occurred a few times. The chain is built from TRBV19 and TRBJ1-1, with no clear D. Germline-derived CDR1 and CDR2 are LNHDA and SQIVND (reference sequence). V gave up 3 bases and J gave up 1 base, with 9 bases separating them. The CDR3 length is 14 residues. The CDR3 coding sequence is TGTGCCAGTAGTATCGCTCGACAGAACACTGAAGCTTTCTTT. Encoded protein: CASSIARQNTEAFF.

CDR3 amino acids: CASSRSLGAFAGQYV. The CDR3 DNA follows: TGCGCCAGCAGTAGGTCCCTAGGGGCTTTCGCCGGGCAGTACGTC. The chain employs TRBV10-1 and TRBJ2-7, with a tentative D call TRBD1 (5 bases). CDR1 is WNHNN and CDR2 is SYGVQD in the germline V gene (reference sequence). The V and J ends lost 5 bases and 9 bases respectively, with 23 bases between them. The CDR3 spans 15 residues.

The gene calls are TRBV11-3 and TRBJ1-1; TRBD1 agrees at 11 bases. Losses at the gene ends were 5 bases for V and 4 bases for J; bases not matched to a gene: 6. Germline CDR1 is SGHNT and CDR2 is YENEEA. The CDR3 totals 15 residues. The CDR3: CASSPDRGRVTEAFF. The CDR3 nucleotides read TGTGCCAGCAGCCCGGACAGGGGGCGCGTCACTGAAGCTTTCTTT.

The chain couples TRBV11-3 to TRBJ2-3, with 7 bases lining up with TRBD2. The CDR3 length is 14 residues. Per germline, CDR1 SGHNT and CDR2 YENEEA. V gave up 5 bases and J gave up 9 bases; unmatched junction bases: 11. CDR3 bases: TGTGCCAGCAGCCCATCGGGGAGGGCCGGGACGCAGTATTTT. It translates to CASSPSGRAGTQYF.

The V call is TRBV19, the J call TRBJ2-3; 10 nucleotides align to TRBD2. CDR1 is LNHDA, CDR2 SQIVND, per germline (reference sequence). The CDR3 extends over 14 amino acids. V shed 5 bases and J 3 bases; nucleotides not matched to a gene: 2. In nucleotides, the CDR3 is TGTGCCAGTAGTTGGGGACTAGCGACAGATACGCAGTATTTT. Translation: CASSWGLATDTQYF.

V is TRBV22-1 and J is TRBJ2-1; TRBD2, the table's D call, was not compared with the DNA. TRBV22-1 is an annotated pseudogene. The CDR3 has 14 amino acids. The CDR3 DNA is TGTGCCACCAGTGGGGCAGCGGGAGGAAGGGAGCAGTTCTTC. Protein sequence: CATSGAAGGREQFF.

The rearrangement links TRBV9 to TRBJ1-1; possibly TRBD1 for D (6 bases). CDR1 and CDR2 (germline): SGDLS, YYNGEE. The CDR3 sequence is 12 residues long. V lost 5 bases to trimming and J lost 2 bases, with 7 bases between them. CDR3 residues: CASRQGNTEAFF. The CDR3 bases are TGTGCCAGCAGACAGGGTAACACTGAAGCTTTCTTT. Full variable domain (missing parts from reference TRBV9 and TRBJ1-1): DSGVTQTPKHLITATGQRVTLRCSPRSGDLSVYWYQQSLDQGLQFLIQYYNGEERAKGNILERFSAQQFPDLHSELNLSSLELGDSALYFCASRQGNTEAFFGQGTRLTVV.

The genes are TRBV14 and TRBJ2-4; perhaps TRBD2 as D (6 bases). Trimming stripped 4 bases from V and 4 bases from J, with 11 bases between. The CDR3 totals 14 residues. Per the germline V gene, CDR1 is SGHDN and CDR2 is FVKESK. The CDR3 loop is CASSPGRGKNIQYF. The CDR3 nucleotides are TGTGCCAGCAGCCCGGGACGGGGGAAAAACATTCAGTACTTC. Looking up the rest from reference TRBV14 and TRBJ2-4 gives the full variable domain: EAGVTQFPSHSVIEKGQTVTLRCDPISGHDNLYWYRRVMGKEIKFLLHFVKESKQDESGMPNNRFLAERTGGTYSTLKVQPAELEDSGVYFCASSPGRGKNIQYFGAGTRLSVL.

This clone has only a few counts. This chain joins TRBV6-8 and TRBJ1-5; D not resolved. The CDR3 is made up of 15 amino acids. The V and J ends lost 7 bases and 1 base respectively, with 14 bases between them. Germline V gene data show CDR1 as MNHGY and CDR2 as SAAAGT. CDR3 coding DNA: TGTGCCAGCACCCCCTTCGGCCAGAGCAATCAGCCCCAGCATTTT. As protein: CASTPFGQSNQPQHF.

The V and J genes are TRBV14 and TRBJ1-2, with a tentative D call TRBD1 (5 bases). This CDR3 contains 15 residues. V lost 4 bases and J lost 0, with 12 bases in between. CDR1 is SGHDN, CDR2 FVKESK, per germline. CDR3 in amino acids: CASSPDSSTNYGYTF. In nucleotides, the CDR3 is TGTGCCAGCAGCCCCGACAGTAGTACTAACTATGGCTACACCTTC.

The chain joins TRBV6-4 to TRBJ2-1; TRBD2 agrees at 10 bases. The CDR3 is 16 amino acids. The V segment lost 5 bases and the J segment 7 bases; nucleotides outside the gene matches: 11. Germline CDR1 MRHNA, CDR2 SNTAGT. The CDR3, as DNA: TGTGCCAGCAGTCACGCCCCAAGCGGGAGGGTAAATGAGCAGTTCTTC. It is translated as CASSHAPSGRVNEQFF.

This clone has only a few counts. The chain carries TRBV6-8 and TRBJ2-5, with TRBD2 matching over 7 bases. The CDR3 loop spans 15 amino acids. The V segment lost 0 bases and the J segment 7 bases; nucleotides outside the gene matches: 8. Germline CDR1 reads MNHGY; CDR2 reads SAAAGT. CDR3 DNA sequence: TGTGCCAGCAGTTACTCGAGGGGCGGGAGAGGGACCCAGTACTTC. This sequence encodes CASSYSRGGRGTQYF.

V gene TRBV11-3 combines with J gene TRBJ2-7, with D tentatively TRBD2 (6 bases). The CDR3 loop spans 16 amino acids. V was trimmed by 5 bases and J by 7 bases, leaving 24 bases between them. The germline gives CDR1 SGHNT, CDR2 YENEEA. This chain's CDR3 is CASSPQTSILLGEQYV. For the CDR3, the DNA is TGTGCCAGCAGCCCTCAGACTAGTATACTACTGGGGGAGCAGTACGTC.

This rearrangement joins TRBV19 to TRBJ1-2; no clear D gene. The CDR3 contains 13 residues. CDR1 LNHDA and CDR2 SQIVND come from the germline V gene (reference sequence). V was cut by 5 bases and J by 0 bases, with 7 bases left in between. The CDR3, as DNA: TGTGCCAGTAGTTCCTTAGCTAACTATGGCTACACCTTC. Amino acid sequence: CASSSLANYGYTF.

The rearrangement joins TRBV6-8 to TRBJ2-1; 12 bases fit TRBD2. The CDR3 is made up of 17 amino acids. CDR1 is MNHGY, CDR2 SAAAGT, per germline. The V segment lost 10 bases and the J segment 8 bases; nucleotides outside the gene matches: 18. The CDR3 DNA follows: TGTGCCATCAGCGCCAACACCCTAGCGGGAGGGCCGTATGAGCAGTTCTTC. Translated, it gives CAISANTLAGGPYEQFF.

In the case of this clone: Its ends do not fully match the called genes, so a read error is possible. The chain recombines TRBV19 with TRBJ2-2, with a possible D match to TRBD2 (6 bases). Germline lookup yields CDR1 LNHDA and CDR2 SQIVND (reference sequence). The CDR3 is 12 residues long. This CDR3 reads CASSATGGELFF. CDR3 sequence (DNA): TGTGCCAGTAGTGCGACCGGCGGGGAGTTGTTTTTT.

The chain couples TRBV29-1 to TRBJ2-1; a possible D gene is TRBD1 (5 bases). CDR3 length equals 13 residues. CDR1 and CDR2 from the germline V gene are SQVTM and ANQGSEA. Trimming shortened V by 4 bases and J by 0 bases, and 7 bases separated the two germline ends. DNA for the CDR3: TGCAGCGTTGCAGGGCGCTCCTACAATGAGCAGTTCTTC. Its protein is CSVAGRSYNEQFF.

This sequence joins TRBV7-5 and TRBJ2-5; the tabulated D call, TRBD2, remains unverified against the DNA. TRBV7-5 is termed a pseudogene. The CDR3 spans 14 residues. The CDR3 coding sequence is TGTGCCAGCAGCCGAGCGGGTAAGGCGGAGACCCAGTACTTC. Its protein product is CASSRAGKAETQYF.

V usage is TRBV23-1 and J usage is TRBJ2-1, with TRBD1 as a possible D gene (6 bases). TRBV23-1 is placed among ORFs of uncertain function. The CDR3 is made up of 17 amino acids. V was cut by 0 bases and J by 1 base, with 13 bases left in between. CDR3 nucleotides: TGCGCCAGCAGTCAATCGAGCGACAGGAGTTCCTACAATGAGCAGTTCTTC. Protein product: CASSQSSDRSSYNEQFF.

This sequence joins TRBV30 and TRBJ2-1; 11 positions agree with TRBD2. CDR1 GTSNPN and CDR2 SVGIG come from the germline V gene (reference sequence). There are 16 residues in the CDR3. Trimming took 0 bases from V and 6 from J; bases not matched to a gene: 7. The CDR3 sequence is CAWSVLGLAAVNEQFF. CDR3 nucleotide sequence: TGTGCCTGGAGTGTACTGGGACTAGCGGCAGTCAATGAGCAGTTCTTC. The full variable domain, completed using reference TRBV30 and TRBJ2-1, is SQTIHQWPATLVQPVGSPLSLECTVEGTSNPNLYWYRQAAGRGLQLLFYSVGIGQISSEVPQNLSASRPQDRQFILSSKKLLLSDSGFYLCAWSVLGLAAVNEQFFGPGTRLTVL.

The CDR3 spells CASSLLGGQPQHF. DNA for the CDR3: TGCGCCAGCAGCCTTTTAGGTGGCCAGCCCCAGCATTTT. The chain joins TRBV1 to TRBJ1-5. TRBV1 is annotated as a pseudogene. This CDR3 has 13 amino acids.

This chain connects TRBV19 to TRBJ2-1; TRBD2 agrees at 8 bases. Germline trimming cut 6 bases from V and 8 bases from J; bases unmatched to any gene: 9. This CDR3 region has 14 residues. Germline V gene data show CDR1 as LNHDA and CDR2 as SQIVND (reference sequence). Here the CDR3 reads CASSRGLGRHEQFF. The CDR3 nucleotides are TGTGCCAGTAGCAGGGGACTAGGGAGGCATGAGCAGTTCTTC.